These 6 T cell receptor beta chains were all obtained from the same sample, sequenced in a study of cytomegalovirus exposure and HLA in healthy donors. Method: immunoSEQ multiplex PCR; TCRdb's copy keeps in-frame clones and lacks some. Here the sample spans under 250,000 clones, about 90% being singletons. The specimen was PBMCs. These receptors were collected from a young man in good health and CMV-seropositive.

CDR3 sequence reads: CAWSRPGHNNEKLFF. The CDR3 nucleotides read TGTGCCTGGAGCCGTCCGGGGCACAATAATGAAAAACTGTTTTTT. This rearrangement joins TRBV30 to TRBJ1-4; a possible D gene is TRBD1 (5 bases). In germline, CDR1 is GTSNPN, CDR2 SVGIG (reference sequence). The CDR3 contains 15 residues. Trimming removed 3 bases at V and 4 bases at J, with 15 bases between.

This clone turned up a few times. The chain employs TRBV6-1 and TRBJ1-5, with 7 bases that match TRBD1. Trimming removed 11 bases from V and 5 bases from J; junction bases left unmatched: 15. CDR3 size: 15 residues. CDR1 is MNHNS and CDR2 is SASEGT in the germline V gene. CDR3: CAGSGQAGGHQPQHF. The CDR3 DNA follows: TGTGCCGGCTCTGGACAGGCCGGGGGGCATCAGCCCCAGCATTTT.

This chain joins TRBV6-1 and TRBJ2-5; D is undetermined. Germline CDR1 and CDR2: MNHNS and SASEGT. The V end was cut by 2 bases, the J end by 4 bases, with 14 bases between. The CDR3 loop spans 15 amino acids. The CDR3 sequence: CASSEPRGWGETQYF. The CDR3 region has the DNA TGTGCCAGCAGTGAACCTCGAGGCTGGGGAGAGACCCAGTACTTC.

The rearrangement links TRBV4-2 to TRBJ2-1, with a weak D call TRBD1 (7 bases). The CDR3 runs 13 residues. The V gene lost 4 bases and the J gene lost 7 bases, with 11 bases spanning the gap. Germline V gene data show CDR1 as LGHNA and CDR2 as YNFKEQ. The CDR3 sequence: CASSPQGRNEQFF. The DNA for the CDR3 is TGTGCCAGCAGCCCACAGGGGAGGAATGAGCAGTTCTTC.

This clone appeared once. J is TRBJ2-3 and V is TRBV5-1; no clear D gene. V lost 0 bases and J 2 bases, leaving 16 bases between the germline ends. The CDR3 has 17 amino acids. Germline loops: CDR1 SGHRS, CDR2 YFSETQ. CDR3 DNA: TGCGCCAGCAGCTTGGTTGGGTCCAGAACTTACACAGATACGCAGTATTTT. Encoded protein: CASSLVGSRTYTDTQYF. Looking up the rest from reference TRBV5-1 and TRBJ2-3 gives the full variable domain: KAGVTQTPRYLIKTRGQQVTLSCSPISGHRSVSWYQQTPGQGLQFLFEYFSETQRNKGNFPGRFSGRQFSNSRSEMNVSTLELGDSALYLCASSLVGSRTYTDTQYFGPGTRLTVL.

This rearrangement joins TRBV30 to TRBJ2-1; unclear D gene. The CDR3 totals 14 residues. Between the trimmed V and J ends, which lost 1 base and 5 bases, there was a span of 12 bases. Germline-derived CDR1 and CDR2 are GTSNPN and SVGIG (reference sequence). CDR3 sequence (DNA): TGTGCCTGGAGTGGGGGTGTTCGGGACAATGAGCAGTTCTTC. Protein: CAWSGGVRDNEQFF. The complete variable domain, with remaining parts taken from reference TRBV30 and TRBJ2-1, reads SQTIHQWPATLVQPVGSPLSLECTVEGTSNPNLYWYRQAAGRGLQLLFYSVGIGQISSEVPQNLSASRPQDRQFILSSKKLLLSDSGFYLCAWSGGVRDNEQFFGPGTRLTVL.